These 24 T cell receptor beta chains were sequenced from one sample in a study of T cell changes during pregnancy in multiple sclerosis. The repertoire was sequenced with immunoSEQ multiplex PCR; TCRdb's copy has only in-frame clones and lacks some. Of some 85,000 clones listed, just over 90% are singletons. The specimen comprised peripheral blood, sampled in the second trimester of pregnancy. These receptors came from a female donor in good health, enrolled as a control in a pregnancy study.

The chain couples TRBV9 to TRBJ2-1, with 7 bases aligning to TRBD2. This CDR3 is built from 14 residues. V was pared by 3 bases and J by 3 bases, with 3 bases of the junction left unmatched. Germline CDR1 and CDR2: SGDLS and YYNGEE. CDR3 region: CASSARDYYNEQFF. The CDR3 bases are TGTGCCAGCAGCGCGCGGGACTACTACAATGAGCAGTTCTTC.

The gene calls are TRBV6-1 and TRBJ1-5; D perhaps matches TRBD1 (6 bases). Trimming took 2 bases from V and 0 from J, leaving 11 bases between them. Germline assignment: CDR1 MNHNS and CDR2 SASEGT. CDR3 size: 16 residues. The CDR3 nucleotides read TGTGCCAGCAGTGAACGGACAGATTATAGCAATCAGCCCCAGCATTTT. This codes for CASSERTDYSNQPQHF.

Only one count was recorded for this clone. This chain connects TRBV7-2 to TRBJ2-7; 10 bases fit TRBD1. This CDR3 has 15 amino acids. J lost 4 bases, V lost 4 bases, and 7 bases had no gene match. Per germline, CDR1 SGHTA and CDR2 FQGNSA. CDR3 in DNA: TGTGCCAGCAGCTCAACCGGGACAGGGGTTTACGAGCAGTACTTC. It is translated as CASSSTGTGVYEQYF.

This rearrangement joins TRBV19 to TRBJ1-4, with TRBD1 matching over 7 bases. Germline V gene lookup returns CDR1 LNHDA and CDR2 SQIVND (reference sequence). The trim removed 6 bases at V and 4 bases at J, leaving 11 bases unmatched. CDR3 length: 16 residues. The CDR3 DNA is TGTGCCAGTAGCCTACCCGGACAGGCGCTTAATGAAAAACTGTTTTTT. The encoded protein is CASSLPGQALNEKLFF. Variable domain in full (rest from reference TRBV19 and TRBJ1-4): DGGITQSPKYLFRKEGQNVTLSCEQNLNHDAMYWYRQDPGQGLRLIYYSQIVNDFQKGDIAEGYSVSREKKESFPLTVTSAQKNPTAFYLCASSLPGQALNEKLFFGSGTQLSVL.

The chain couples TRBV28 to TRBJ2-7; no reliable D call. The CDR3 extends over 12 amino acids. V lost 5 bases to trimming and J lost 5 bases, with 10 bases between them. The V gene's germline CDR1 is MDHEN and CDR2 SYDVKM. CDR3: CASSPPRDEQYF. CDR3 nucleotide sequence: TGTGCCAGCAGTCCGCCTCGGGACGAGCAGTACTTC. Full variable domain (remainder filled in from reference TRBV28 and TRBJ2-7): DVKVTQSSRYLVKRTGEKVFLECVQDMDHENMFWYRQDPGLGLRLIYFSYDVKMKEKGDIPEGYSVSREKKERFSLILESASTNQTSMYLCASSPPRDEQYFGPGTRLTVT.

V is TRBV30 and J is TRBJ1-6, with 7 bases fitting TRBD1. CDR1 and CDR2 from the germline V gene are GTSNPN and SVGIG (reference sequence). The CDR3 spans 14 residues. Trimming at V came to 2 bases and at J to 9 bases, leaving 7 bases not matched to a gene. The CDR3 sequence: CAWSQGDFISPLHF. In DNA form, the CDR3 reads TGTGCCTGGAGTCAGGGGGATTTTATTTCACCCCTCCACTTT.

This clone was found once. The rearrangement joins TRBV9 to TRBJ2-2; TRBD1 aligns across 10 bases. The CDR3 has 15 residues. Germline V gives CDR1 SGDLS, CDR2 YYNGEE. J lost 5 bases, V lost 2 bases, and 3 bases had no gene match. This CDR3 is CASSVDRGRTGELFF. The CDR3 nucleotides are TGTGCCAGCAGCGTCGACAGGGGGCGAACCGGGGAGCTGTTTTTT.

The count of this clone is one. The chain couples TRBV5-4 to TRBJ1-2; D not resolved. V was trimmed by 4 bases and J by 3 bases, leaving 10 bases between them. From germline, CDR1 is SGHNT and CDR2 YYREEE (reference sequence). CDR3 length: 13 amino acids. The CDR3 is CASSHGEDYGYTF. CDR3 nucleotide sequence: TGTGCCAGCAGCCACGGGGAGGACTATGGCTACACCTTC.

The CDR3 DNA reads as TGTGCCAGTAGTACGACAGCGAACACTGAAGCTTTCTTT. Amino acid sequence: CASSTTANTEAFF. The gene calls are TRBV19 and TRBJ1-1; possible D gene TRBD1, 5 bases. The V gene lost 4 bases and the J gene lost 1 base, with 7 bases spanning the gap. The CDR3 is made up of 13 amino acids. The germline CDR1 and CDR2 sequences are LNHDA and SQIVND (reference sequence).

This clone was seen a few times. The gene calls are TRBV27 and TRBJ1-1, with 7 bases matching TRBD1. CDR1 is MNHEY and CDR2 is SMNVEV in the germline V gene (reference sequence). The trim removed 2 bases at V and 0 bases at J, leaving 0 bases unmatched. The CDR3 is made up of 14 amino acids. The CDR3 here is CASSLQGVNTEAFF. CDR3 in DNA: TGTGCCAGCAGTTTACAGGGGGTGAACACTGAAGCTTTCTTT.

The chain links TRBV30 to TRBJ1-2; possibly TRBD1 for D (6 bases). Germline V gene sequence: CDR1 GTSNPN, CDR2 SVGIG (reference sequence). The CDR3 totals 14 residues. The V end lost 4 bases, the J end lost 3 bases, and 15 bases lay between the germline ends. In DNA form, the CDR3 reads TGTGCCTGGAATGCAGGGGATTCGGACTATGGCTACACCTTC. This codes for CAWNAGDSDYGYTF.

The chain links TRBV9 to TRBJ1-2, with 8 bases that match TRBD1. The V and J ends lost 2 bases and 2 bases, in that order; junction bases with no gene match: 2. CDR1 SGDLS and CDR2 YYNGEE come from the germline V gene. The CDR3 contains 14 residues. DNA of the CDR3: TGTGCCAGCAGCGTTCCAGGGGGCAACTATGGCTACACCTTC. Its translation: CASSVPGGNYGYTF.

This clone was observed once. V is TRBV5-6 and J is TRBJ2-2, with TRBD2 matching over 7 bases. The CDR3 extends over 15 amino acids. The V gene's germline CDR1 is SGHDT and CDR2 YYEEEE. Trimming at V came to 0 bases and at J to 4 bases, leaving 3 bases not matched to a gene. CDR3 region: CASSLEGRGTGELFF. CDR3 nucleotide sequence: TGTGCCAGCAGCTTGGAAGGGAGGGGCACCGGGGAGCTGTTTTTT.

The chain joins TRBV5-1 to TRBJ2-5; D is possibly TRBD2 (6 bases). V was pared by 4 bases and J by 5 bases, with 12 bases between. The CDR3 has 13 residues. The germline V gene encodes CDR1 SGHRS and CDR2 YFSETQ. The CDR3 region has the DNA TGCGCCAGCAGCAGGGACTTCGGGGAGACCCAGTACTTC. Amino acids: CASSRDFGETQYF.

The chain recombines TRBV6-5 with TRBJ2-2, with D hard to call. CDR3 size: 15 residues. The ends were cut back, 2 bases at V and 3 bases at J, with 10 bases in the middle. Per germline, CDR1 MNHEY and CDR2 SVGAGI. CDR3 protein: CASSYGLPDTGELFF. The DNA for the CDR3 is TGTGCCAGCAGTTACGGTCTACCCGACACCGGGGAGCTGTTTTTT.

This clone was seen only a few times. DNA for the CDR3: TGTGCCAGCGGTGAGGGGGCTTTCGGCTACACCTTC. Translating it yields CASGEGAFGYTF. This rearrangement joins TRBV7-9 to TRBJ1-2; 7 nucleotides agree with TRBD1. Germline CDR1 SEHNR, CDR2 FQNEAQ (reference sequence). CDR3 length: 12 amino acids. V was clipped by 8 bases and J by 8 bases; unmatched bases: 8.

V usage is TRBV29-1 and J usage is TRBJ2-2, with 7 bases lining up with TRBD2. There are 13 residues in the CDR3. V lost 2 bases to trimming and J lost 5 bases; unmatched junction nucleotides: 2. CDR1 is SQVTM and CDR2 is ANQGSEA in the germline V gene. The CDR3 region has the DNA TGCAGCGTTGAATCGGGGGGTACCGGGGAGCTGTTTTTT. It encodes CSVESGGTGELFF.

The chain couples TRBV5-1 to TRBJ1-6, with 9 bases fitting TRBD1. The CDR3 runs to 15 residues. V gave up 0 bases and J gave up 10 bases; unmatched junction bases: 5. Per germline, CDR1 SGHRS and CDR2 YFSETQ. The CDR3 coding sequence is TGCGCCAGCAGCTTGGATGGACAGGGGTCCTCACCCCTCCACTTT. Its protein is CASSLDGQGSSPLHF.

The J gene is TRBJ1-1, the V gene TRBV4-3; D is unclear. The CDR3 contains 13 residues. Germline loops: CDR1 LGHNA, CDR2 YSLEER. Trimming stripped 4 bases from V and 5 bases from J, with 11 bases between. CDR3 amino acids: CASSPRVATEAFF. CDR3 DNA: TGCGCCAGCAGCCCCCGGGTTGCTACTGAAGCTTTCTTT.

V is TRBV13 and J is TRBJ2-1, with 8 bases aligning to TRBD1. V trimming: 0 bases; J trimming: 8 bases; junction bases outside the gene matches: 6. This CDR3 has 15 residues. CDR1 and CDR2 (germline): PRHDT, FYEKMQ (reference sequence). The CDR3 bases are TGTGCCAGCAGCTTAGGGGACAGGGATAGCGATGAGCAGTTCTTC. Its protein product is CASSLGDRDSDEQFF.

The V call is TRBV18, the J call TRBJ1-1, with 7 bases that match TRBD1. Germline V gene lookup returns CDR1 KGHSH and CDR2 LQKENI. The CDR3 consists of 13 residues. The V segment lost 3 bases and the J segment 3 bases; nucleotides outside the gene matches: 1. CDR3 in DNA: TGTGCCAGCTCACCGGGGACAGACACTGAAGCTTTCTTT. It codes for CASSPGTDTEAFF.

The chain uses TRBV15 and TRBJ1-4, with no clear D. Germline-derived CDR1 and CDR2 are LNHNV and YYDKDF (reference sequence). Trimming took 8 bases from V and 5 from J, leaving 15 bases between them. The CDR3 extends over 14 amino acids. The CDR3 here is CATARPGSNEKLFF. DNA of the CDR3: TGTGCCACCGCCCGACCAGGTTCCAATGAAAAACTGTTTTTT.

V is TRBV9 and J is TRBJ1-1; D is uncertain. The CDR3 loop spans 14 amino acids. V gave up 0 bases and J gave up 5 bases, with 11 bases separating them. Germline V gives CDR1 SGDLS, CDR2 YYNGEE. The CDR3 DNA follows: TGTGCCAGCAGCGTAGGAGGGCGGATTACTGAAGCTTTCTTT. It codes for CASSVGGRITEAFF.

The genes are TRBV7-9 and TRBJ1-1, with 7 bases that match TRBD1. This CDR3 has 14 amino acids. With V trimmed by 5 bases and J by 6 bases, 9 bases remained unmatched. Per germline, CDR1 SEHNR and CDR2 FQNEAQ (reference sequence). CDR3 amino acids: CASSLPTGWSEAFF. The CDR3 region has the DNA TGTGCCAGCAGCCTACCGACAGGGTGGTCTGAAGCTTTCTTT.